What follows are 21 T cell receptor beta chains derived from one specimen sequenced in a study of cytomegalovirus exposure and HLA in healthy donors. PCR primers comprised 60 Vbeta and 13 Jbeta primers. The table came from immunoSEQ multiplex PCR; TCRdb's copy has only in-frame clones and leaves some out. The ten top clones account for 1.1%, within a sample of some 200,000 clones. Input material: PBMCs. The receptor set was obtained from a girl aged 2 to 9 in good health and CMV-seropositive.

J is TRBJ2-4 and V is TRBV9; TRBD2 aligns across 7 bases. This CDR3 is 16 amino acids long. With V trimmed by 3 bases and J by 1 base, 7 bases remained unmatched. CDR1 is SGDLS and CDR2 is YYNGEE in the germline V gene. CDR3 nucleotides: TGTGCCAGCAGCGCCAGCGGGGTCGGGGCCAAAAACATTCAGTACTTC. Translated, it gives CASSASGVGAKNIQYF.

CDR3 residues: CASSLYRENTEAFF. DNA for the CDR3: TGTGCCAGCAGCTTGTACAGGGAGAACACTGAAGCTTTCTTT. The rearrangement joins TRBV5-6 to TRBJ1-1; TRBD1 is a possible D gene (6 bases). Trimming took off 1 base at V and 1 base at J, with 8 bases between the two ends. The CDR3 contains 14 residues. CDR1 is SGHDT, CDR2 YYEEEE, per germline.

The chain links TRBV5-1 to TRBJ2-3; a weak D match, TRBD2 (7 bases). The CDR3 is made up of 18 amino acids. V was clipped by 1 base and J by 8 bases, with 26 bases between them. Germline assignment: CDR1 SGHRS and CDR2 YFSETQ. CDR3 bases: TGCGCCAGCAGCTTGACGATAGGTGGGGGGGCAAATCCAGGTACGCAGTATTTT. It translates to CASSLTIGGGANPGTQYF.

J is TRBJ2-7 and V is TRBV5-1; D perhaps matches TRBD1 (5 bases). In germline, CDR1 is SGHRS, CDR2 YFSETQ. The V and J ends lost 4 bases and 2 bases respectively, with 10 bases between them. The CDR3 length is 13 residues. The CDR3 region has the DNA TGCGCCAGCAGCCCGACAGTTACCTACGAGCAGTACTTC. This translates into CASSPTVTYEQYF.

This chain connects TRBV28 to TRBJ2-3, with 8 bases that match TRBD2. After removal of 7 bases from V and 3 bases from J, the junction contained 18 bases not matched to a gene. CDR1 and CDR2 from the germline V gene are MDHEN and SYDVKM. The CDR3 contains 18 residues. CDR3 coding DNA: TGTGCCAGCATGGGTGGCAGCGGGAGTGTTTTGTATACAGATACGCAGTATTTT. It specifies CASMGGSGSVLYTDTQYF.

V and J are TRBV7-9 and TRBJ2-1; 8 bases agree with TRBD2. CDR1 and CDR2 from the germline V gene are SEHNR and FQNEAQ (reference sequence). The CDR3 runs to 14 residues. The V and J ends lost 6 bases and 9 bases, in that order; junction bases with no gene match: 10. The CDR3 region has the DNA TGTGCCAGCAGGCCCGGGACTAGTCTGCGTGAGCAGTTCTTC. This codes for CASRPGTSLREQFF.

The chain links TRBV28 to TRBJ2-2, with D tentatively TRBD1 (5 bases). This CDR3 contains 14 residues. The germline gives CDR1 MDHEN, CDR2 SYDVKM. V was shortened by 6 bases and J by 2 bases, with 10 bases between the two germline ends. In DNA form, the CDR3 reads TGTGCCAGCAGACGCAGGGTCAACACCGGGGAGCTGTTTTTT. Its protein product is CASRRRVNTGELFF.

The V gene is TRBV19, the J gene TRBJ2-5; the D gene is possibly TRBD2 (5 bases). Deletions cut 4 bases from V and 0 bases from J, with 6 bases between. Germline values: CDR1 LNHDA, CDR2 SQIVND (reference sequence). This CDR3 region has 13 residues. CDR3 sequence: CASSTGNQETQYF. The DNA of the CDR3 is TGTGCCAGTAGTACCGGGAACCAAGAGACCCAGTACTTC.

The chain has TRBV7-9 and TRBJ1-3; TRBD1 aligns across 7 bases. The CDR3 extends over 16 amino acids. V trimming: 4 bases; J trimming: 2 bases; junction bases outside the gene matches: 8. Germline CDR1 reads SEHNR; CDR2 reads FQNEAQ (reference sequence). The CDR3 coding sequence is TGTGCCAGCAGCTCCGATTCAGGGGGAACTGGAAACACCATATATTTT. This translates into CASSSDSGGTGNTIYF.

The chain links TRBV10-3 to TRBJ1-1; D may be TRBD1 (6 bases). Per the germline V gene, CDR1 is ENHRY and CDR2 is SYGVKD. CDR3 length equals 13 residues. The V end was cut by 7 bases, the J end by 0 bases, with 9 bases between. CDR3 residues: CAINRALNTEAFF. The CDR3 DNA follows: TGTGCCATCAACAGGGCCTTGAACACTGAAGCTTTCTTT.

The J gene is TRBJ2-4, the V gene TRBV5-1; a possible D gene is TRBD1 (7 bases). The CDR3 is made up of 17 amino acids. The V end lost 4 bases, the J end lost 0 bases, and 17 bases lay between the germline ends. From germline, CDR1 is SGHRS and CDR2 YFSETQ. The CDR3 protein is CASSQEGANLAKNIQYF. In DNA form, the CDR3 reads TGCGCCAGCAGCCAGGAGGGGGCGAACTTAGCCAAAAACATTCAGTACTTC.

This chain joins TRBV9 and TRBJ2-3; no firm D call. CDR3 size: 13 residues. V lost 1 base and J 1 base, leaving 4 bases between the germline ends. CDR1 and CDR2 from the germline V gene are SGDLS and YYNGEE. As DNA, the CDR3 is TGTGCCAGCAGCGTACCCGGCACAGATACGCAGTATTTT. Its translation is CASSVPGTDTQYF.

This chain uses TRBV27 with TRBJ2-5; tentative D call: TRBD2 (6 bases). The tail of the sequence fits TRBJ2-7 better, so the J call may be wrong. In germline, CDR1 is MNHEY, CDR2 SMNVEV (reference sequence). The CDR3 runs 16 residues. This chain's CDR3 is CASRERGRRVAYEQYF. Written as DNA, the CDR3 is TGTGCCAGCAGGGAGAGAGGGAGGCGAGTTGCCTACGAGCAGTACTTC.

This rearrangement joins TRBV6-6 to TRBJ2-1, with 12 bases identical to TRBD2. The CDR3 covers 15 residues. The V segment lost 11 bases and the J segment 9 bases; nucleotides outside the gene matches: 14. CDR1 is MNHNY, CDR2 SVGAGI, per germline (reference sequence). The DNA for the CDR3 is TGTGCCGTACAACCCCTAGCGGGAGGGAAGGGTGAGCAGTTCTTC. It specifies CAVQPLAGGKGEQFF.

A word on this clone: At the DNA level, this CDR3 is encoded by other sequences in the same sample as well. The chain links TRBV5-1 to TRBJ2-1; 11 nucleotides align to TRBD1. This CDR3 has 15 amino acids. Germline V gene data show CDR1 as SGHRS and CDR2 as YFSETQ. V shed 5 bases and J 4 bases; nucleotides not matched to a gene: 5. DNA for the CDR3: TGCGCCAGCAGTCCCGGGACAGGGGGTTACAATGAGCAGTTCTTC. This translates into CASSPGTGGYNEQFF.

As DNA, the CDR3 is TGTGCCAGCAGTAGGACTAGCGGGAGTTACGAGCAGTACTTC. Translating gives CASSRTSGSYEQYF. This rearrangement joins TRBV6-6 to TRBJ2-7, with TRBD2 matching 13 bases. Germline lookup yields CDR1 MNHNY and CDR2 SVGAGI (reference sequence). The CDR3 runs to 14 residues. Losses at the gene ends were 5 bases for V and 4 bases for J; bases not matched to a gene: 2.

This chain joins TRBV6-1 and TRBJ1-1; tentative D call: TRBD1 (6 bases). This CDR3 is 20 amino acids long. The V end lost 0 bases, the J end lost 3 bases, and 26 bases lay between the germline ends. Germline CDR1 is MNHNS and CDR2 is SASEGT. The CDR3 region is CASSEAPSGGRGILYTEAFF. The CDR3, as DNA: TGTGCCAGCAGTGAAGCCCCCAGTGGGGGGCGGGGGATATTATACACTGAAGCTTTCTTT.

The chain is built from TRBV28 and TRBJ2-2, with D unclear. The CDR3 length is 14 residues. V lost 5 bases and J 8 bases, leaving 15 bases between the germline ends. Per the germline V gene, CDR1 is MDHEN and CDR2 is SYDVKM. The CDR3 DNA sequence: TGTGCCAGCAGTGGGTATATAGCTACTGGGGAGCTGTTTTTT. This gives the protein CASSGYIATGELFF.

The CDR3 DNA reads as TGCAGCGTAAGGACAGGGCCAGAGACCCAGTACTTC. This translates into CSVRTGPETQYF. This chain uses TRBV29-1 with TRBJ2-5; 8 bases are shared with TRBD1. After removal of 6 bases from V and 4 bases from J, the junction contained 4 bases not matched to a gene. Germline V CDR1 and CDR2: SQVTM, ANQGSEA. CDR3 length equals 12 residues.

This rearrangement joins TRBV2 to TRBJ1-2; 7 bases map to TRBD1. CDR1 and CDR2 (germline): SNHLY, FYNNEI. The CDR3 consists of 14 residues. V shed 5 bases, J shed 3 bases, and the junction held 6 bases outside the gene matches. Written as DNA, the CDR3 is TGTGCCAGCAGTCCGTCCGGGACAGACTATGGCTACACCTTC. Translating it yields CASSPSGTDYGYTF.

V usage is TRBV13 and J usage is TRBJ2-7, with D tentatively TRBD2 (6 bases). V lost 5 bases to trimming and J lost 0 bases, with 29 bases between them. The CDR3 spans 20 residues. Germline CDR1 and CDR2: PRHDT and FYEKMQ (reference sequence). The CDR3 here is CASSPAPEDYVFSSSYEQYF. The CDR3 coding sequence is TGTGCCAGCAGCCCCGCGCCGGAGGACTACGTTTTTTCGAGCTCCTACGAGCAGTACTTC.